The 3 T cell receptor beta chains below come from one sample, sequenced in a study of blood T cell repertoires in COVID-19. Assay: immunoSEQ multiplex PCR; the TCRdb copy retains only in-frame clones and omits some. The sample includes 95,000 to 110,000 clones, about 85% seen only once; the top ten take around 3.1%. The specimen was peripheral blood. Receptors originate from a man aged 45-60 years in a cohort sampled during active COVID-19.

The chain links TRBV24-1 to TRBJ1-5; no reliable D call. CDR1 is KGHDR and CDR2 is SFDVKD in the germline V gene. This CDR3 is 15 amino acids long. Deletions cut 4 bases from V and 1 base from J, with 10 bases between. The CDR3 here is CATSDPGGSNQPQHF. Written as DNA, the CDR3 is TGTGCCACCAGTGACCCCGGAGGAAGCAATCAGCCCCAGCATTTT.

V gene TRBV28 combines with J gene TRBJ1-1; D gene ambiguous. Germline CDR1 MDHEN, CDR2 SYDVKM. V lost 8 bases and J lost 1, with 14 bases in between. The CDR3 contains 14 residues. CDR3 DNA sequence: TGTGCCAGCTACCCCCAAGGAGGGAACACTGAAGCTTTCTTT. Translating it yields CASYPQGGNTEAFF.

Here the CDR3 reads CASSQGWASYNSPLHF. CDR3 sequence (DNA): TGTGCCAGCAGCCAAGGGTGGGCTTCCTATAATTCACCCCTCCACTTT. The chain is built from TRBV4-2 and TRBJ1-6, with D hard to call. Germline V gives CDR1 LGHNA, CDR2 YNFKEQ. The CDR3 length is 16 residues. With 1 base removed from V and 1 base from J, the gap between germline ends came to 8 bases.